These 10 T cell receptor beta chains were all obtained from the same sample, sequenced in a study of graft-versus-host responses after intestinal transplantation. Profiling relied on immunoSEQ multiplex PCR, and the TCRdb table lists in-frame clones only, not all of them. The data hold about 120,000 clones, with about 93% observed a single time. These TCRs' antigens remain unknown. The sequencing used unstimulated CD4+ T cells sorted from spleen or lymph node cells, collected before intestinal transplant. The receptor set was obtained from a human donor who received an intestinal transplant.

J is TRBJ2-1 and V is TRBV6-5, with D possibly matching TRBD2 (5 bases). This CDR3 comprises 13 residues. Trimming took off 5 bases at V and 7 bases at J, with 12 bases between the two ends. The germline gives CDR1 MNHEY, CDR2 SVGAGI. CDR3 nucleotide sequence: TGTGCCAGCAGTACTAGGGTGGAGAATGAGCAGTTCTTC. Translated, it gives CASSTRVENEQFF.

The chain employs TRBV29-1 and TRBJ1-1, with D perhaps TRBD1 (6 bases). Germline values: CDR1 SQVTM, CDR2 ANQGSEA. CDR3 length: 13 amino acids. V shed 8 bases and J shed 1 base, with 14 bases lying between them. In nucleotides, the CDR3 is TGCAGCCCCTCGGAGACAGGGAACACTGAAGCTTTCTTT. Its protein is CSPSETGNTEAFF.

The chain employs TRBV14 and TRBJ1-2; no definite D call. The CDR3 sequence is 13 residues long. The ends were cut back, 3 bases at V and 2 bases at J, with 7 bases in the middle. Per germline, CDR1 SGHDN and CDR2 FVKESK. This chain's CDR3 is CASSQEPNYGYTF. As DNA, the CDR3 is TGTGCCAGCAGCCAGGAGCCGAACTATGGCTACACCTTC.

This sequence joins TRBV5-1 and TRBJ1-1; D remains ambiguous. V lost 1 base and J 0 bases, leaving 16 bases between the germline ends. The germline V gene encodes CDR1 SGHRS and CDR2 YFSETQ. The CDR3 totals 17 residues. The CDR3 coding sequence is TGCGCCAGCAGCTTGTACGCTCGACAAAACATGAACACTGAAGCTTTCTTT. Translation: CASSLYARQNMNTEAFF.

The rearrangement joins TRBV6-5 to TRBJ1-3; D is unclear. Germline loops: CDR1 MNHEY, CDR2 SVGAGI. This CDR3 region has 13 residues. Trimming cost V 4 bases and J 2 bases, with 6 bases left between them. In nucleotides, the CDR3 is TGTGCCAGCAGTTCCCGACCTGGAAACACCATATATTTT. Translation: CASSSRPGNTIYF.

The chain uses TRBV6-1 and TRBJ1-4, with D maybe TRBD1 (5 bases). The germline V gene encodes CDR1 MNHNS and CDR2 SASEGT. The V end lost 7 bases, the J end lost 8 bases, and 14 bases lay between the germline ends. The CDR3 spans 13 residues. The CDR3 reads CASKGRLNEKLFF. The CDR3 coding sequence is TGTGCCAGCAAGGGACGCCTTAACGAAAAACTGTTTTTT.

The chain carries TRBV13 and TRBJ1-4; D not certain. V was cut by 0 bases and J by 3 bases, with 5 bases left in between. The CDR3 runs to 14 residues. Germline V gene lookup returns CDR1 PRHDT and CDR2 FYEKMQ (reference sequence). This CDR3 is CASSLGAANEKLFF. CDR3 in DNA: TGTGCCAGCAGCTTAGGGGCGGCTAATGAAAAACTGTTTTTT.

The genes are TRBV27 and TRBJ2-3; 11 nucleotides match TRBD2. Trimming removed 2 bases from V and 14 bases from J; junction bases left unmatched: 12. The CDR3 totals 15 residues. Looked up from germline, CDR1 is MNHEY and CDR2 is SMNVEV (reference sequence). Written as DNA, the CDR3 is TGTGCCAGCAGTTTAGTGACTAGCGGGAAGGGGAGGCCGTATTTT. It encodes CASSLVTSGKGRPYF.

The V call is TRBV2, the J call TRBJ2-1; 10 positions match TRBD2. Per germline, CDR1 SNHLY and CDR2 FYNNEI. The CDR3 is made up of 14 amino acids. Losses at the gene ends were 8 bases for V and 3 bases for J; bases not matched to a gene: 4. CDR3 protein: CASLAGVVYNEQFF. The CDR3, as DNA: TGTGCCAGCCTAGCGGGGGTGGTCTACAATGAGCAGTTCTTC.

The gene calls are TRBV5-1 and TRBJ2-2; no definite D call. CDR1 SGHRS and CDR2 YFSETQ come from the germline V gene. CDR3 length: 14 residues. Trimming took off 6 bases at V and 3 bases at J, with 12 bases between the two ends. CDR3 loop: CASTLISDTGELFF. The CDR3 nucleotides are TGCGCCAGCACCCTTATTTCCGACACCGGGGAGCTGTTTTTT.